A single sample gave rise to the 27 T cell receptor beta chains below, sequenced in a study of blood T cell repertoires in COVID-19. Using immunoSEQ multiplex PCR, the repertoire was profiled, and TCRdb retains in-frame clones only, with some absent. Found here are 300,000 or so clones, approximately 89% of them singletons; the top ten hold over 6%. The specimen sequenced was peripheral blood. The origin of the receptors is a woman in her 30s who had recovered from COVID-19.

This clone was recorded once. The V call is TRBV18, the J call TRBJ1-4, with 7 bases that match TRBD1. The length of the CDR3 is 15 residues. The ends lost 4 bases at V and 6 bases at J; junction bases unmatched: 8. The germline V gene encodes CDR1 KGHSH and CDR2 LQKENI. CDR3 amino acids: CASSLRLDRDEKLFF. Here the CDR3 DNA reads TGTGCCAGCTCACTACGATTAGACAGGGATGAAAAACTGTTTTTT.

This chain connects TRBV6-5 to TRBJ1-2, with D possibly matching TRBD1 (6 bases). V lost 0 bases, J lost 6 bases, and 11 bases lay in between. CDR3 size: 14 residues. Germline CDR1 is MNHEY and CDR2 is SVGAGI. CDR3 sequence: CASSYSGALDGYTF. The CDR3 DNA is TGTGCCAGCAGTTACTCGGGGGCGCTCGATGGCTACACCTTC.

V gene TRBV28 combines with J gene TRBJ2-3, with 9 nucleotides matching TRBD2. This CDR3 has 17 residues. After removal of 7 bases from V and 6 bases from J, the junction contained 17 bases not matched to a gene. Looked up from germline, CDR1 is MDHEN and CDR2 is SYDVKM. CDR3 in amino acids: CASTILLGRGGADTQYF. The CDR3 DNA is TGTGCCAGCACTATACTCCTCGGGCGGGGGGGAGCCGATACGCAGTATTTT. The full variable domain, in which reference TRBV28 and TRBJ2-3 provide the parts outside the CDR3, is DVKVTQSSRYLVKRTGEKVFLECVQDMDHENMFWYRQDPGLGLRLIYFSYDVKMKEKGDIPEGYSVSREKKERFSLILESASTNQTSMYLCASTILLGRGGADTQYFGPGTRLTVL.

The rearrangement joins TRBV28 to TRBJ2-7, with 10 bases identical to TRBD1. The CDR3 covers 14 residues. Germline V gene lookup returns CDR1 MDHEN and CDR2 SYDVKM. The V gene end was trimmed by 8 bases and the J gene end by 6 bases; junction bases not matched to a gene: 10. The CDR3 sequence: CASRPWGQGSEQYF. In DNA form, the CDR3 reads TGTGCCAGCCGACCGTGGGGACAGGGGTCCGAGCAGTACTTC.

CDR3 sequence (DNA): TGTGCCAGCAGCAAACAGGGGTTGAGTGAAGCTTTCTTT. Its translation: CASSKQGLSEAFF. The chain employs TRBV7-2 and TRBJ1-1, with 7 bases aligning to TRBD1. After removal of 5 bases from V and 7 bases from J, the junction contained 7 bases not matched to a gene. The CDR3 loop spans 13 amino acids. Germline V CDR1 and CDR2: SGHTA, FQGNSA.

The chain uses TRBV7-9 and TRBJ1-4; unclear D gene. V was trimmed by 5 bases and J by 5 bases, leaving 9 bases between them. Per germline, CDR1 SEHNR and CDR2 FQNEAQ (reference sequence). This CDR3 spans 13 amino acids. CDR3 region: CASSAAENEKLFF. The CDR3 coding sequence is TGTGCCAGCAGCGCGGCGGAGAATGAAAAACTGTTTTTT. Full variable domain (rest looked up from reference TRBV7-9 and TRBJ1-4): DTGVSQNPRHKITKRGQNVTFRCDPISEHNRLYWYRQTLGQGPEFLTYFQNEAQLEKSRLLSDRFSAERPKGSFSTLEIQRTEQGDSAMYLCASSAAENEKLFFGSGTQLSVL.

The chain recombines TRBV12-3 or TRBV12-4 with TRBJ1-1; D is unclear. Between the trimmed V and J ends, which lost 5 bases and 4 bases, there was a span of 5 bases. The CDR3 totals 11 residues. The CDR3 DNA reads TGTGCCAGCAGTAGGAGCACTGAAGCTTTCTTT. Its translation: CASSRSTEAFF.

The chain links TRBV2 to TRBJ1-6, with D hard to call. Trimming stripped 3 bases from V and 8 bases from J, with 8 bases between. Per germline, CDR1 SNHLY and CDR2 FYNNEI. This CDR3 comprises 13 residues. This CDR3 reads CASSDDTYSPLHF. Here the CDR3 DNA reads TGTGCCAGCAGTGATGACACCTATTCACCCCTCCACTTT.

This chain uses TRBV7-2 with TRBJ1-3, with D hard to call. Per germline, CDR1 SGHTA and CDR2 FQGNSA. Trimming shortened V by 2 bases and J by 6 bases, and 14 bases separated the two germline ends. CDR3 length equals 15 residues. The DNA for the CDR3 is TGTGCCAGCAGCTTAAAACTGGCCGGGGTAAACACCATATATTTT. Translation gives CASSLKLAGVNTIYF.

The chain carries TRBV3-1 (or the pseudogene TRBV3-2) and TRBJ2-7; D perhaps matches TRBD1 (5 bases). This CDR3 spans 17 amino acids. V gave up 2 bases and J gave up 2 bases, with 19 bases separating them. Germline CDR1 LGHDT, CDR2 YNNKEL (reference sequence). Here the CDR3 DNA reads TGTGCCAGCAGCCAAAGGGCAGGGCTTCCCACCCCCTACGAGCAGTACTTC. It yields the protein CASSQRAGLPTPYEQYF.

This CDR3 is CASSLGQLYEQYF. DNA for the CDR3: TGTGCCAGCAGCTTAGGACAGCTGTACGAGCAGTACTTC. V is TRBV7-9 and J is TRBJ2-7; TRBD1 is a possible D gene (5 bases). The CDR3 covers 13 residues. Germline assignment: CDR1 SEHNR and CDR2 FQNEAQ (reference sequence). Deletions cut 1 base from V and 4 bases from J, with 8 bases between. The variable domain in full, with the rest retrieved from reference TRBV7-9 and TRBJ2-7, is DTGVSQNPRHKITKRGQNVTFRCDPISEHNRLYWYRQTLGQGPEFLTYFQNEAQLEKSRLLSDRFSAERPKGSFSTLEIQRTEQGDSAMYLCASSLGQLYEQYFGPGTRLTVT.

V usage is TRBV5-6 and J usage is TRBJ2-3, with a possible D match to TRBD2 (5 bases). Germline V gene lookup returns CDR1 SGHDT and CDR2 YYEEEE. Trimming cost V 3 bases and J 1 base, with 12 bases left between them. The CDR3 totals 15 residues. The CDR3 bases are TGTGCCAGCAGCTCAGTGGGGAGCCGCACAGATACGCAGTATTTT. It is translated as CASSSVGSRTDTQYF.

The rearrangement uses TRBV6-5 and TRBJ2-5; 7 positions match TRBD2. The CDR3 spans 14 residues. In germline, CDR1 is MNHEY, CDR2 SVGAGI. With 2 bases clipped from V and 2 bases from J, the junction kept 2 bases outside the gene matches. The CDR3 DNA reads TGTGCCAGCAGTTACGGGGGGGTGCAAGAGACCCAGTACTTC. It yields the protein CASSYGGVQETQYF.

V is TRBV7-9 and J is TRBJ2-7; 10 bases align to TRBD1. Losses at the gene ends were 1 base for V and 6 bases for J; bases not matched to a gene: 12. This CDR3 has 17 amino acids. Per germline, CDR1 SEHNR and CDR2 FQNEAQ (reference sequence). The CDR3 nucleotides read TGTGCCAGCAGCTTAGTTGGGAGGGGACAGGGGTTATCCGAGCAGTACTTC. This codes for CASSLVGRGQGLSEQYF.

The CDR3 sequence is CAISELESQPQHF. The DNA of the CDR3 is TGTGCCATCAGTGAGTTGGAGAGTCAGCCCCAGCATTTT. The chain employs TRBV10-3 and TRBJ1-5; D is ambiguous. Germline V gene data show CDR1 as ENHRY and CDR2 as SYGVKD. The CDR3 length is 13 residues. V was clipped by 1 base and J by 6 bases, with 7 bases between them.

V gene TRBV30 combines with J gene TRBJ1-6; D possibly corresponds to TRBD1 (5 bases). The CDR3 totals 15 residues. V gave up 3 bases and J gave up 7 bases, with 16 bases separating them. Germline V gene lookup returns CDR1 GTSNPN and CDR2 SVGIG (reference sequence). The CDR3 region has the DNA TGTGCCTGGAGAGTCCCCGGGGGTGGAAATTCACCCCTCCACTTT. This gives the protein CAWRVPGGGNSPLHF.

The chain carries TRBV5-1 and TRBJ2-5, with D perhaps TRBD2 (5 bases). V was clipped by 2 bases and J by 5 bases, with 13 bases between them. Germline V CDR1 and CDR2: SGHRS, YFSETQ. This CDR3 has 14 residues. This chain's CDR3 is CASSFVEGSETQYF. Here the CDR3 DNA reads TGCGCCAGCAGCTTTGTCGAGGGTTCGGAGACCCAGTACTTC.

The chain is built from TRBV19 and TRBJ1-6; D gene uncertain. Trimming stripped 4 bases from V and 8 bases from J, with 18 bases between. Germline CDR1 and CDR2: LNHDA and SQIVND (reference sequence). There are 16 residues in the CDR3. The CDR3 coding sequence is TGTGCCAGTAGTACCAACGACTGGAGTGCTGATTCACCCCTCCACTTT. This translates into CASSTNDWSADSPLHF. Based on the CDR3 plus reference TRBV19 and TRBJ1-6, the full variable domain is DGGITQSPKYLFRKEGQNVTLSCEQNLNHDAMYWYRQDPGQGLRLIYYSQIVNDFQKGDIAEGYSVSREKKESFPLTVTSAQKNPTAFYLCASSTNDWSADSPLHFGNGTRLTVT.

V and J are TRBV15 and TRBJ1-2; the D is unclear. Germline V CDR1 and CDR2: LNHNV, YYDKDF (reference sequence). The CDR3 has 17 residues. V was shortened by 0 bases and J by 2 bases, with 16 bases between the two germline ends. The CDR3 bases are TGTGCCACCAGCAGAGATTCGGTTCTAACCTCAAACTATGGCTACACCTTC. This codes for CATSRDSVLTSNYGYTF.

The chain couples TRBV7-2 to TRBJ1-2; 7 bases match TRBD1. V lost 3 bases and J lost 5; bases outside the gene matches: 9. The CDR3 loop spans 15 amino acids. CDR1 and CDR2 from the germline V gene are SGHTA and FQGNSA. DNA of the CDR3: TGTGCCAGCAGCTTGGAACAGGGGCAGGGATATGGCTACACCTTC. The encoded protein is CASSLEQGQGYGYTF.

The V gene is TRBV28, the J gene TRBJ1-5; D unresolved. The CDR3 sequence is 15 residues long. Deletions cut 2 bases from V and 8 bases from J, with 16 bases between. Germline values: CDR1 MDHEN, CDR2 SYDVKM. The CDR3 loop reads CASSLNLPLVEPQHF. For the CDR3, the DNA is TGTGCCAGCAGTTTAAATCTACCCCTCGTAGAGCCCCAGCATTTT. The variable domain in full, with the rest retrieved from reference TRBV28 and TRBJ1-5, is DVKVTQSSRYLVKRTGEKVFLECVQDMDHENMFWYRQDPGLGLRLIYFSYDVKMKEKGDIPEGYSVSREKKERFSLILESASTNQTSMYLCASSLNLPLVEPQHFGDGTRLSIL.

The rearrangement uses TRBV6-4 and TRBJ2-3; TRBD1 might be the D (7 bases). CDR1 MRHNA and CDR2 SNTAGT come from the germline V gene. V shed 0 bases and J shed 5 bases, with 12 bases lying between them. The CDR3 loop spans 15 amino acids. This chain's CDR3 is CASSDSEGAVDTQYF. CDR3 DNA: TGTGCCAGCAGTGACTCGGAGGGGGCCGTAGATACGCAGTATTTT.

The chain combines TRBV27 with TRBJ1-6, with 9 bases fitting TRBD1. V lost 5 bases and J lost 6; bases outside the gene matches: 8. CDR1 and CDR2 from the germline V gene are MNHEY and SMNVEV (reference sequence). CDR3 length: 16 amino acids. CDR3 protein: CASSPRTGEGNSPLHF. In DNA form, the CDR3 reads TGTGCCAGCAGTCCCCGGACAGGGGAAGGTAATTCACCCCTCCACTTT.

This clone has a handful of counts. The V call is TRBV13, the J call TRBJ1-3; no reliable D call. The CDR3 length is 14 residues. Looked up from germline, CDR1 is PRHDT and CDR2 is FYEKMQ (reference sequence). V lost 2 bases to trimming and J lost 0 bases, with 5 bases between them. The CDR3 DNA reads TGTGCCAGCAGCTTATCCCTCTCTGGAAACACCATATATTTT. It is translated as CASSLSLSGNTIYF.

The CDR3, as DNA: TGTGCCAGCAGCAAAGGTCCAAGACAGGGGAGGATCTATGGCTACACCTTC. Its protein product is CASSKGPRQGRIYGYTF. V usage is TRBV21-1 and J usage is TRBJ1-2; the table's D call, TRBD1, has no DNA check behind it. TRBV21-1 is a listed pseudogene. The CDR3 totals 17 residues.

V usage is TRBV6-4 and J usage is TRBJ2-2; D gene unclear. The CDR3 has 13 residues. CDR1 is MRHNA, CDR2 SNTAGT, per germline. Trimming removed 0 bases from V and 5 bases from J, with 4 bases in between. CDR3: CASSDSTTGELFF. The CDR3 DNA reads TGTGCCAGCAGTGACTCTACTACCGGGGAGCTGTTTTTT.

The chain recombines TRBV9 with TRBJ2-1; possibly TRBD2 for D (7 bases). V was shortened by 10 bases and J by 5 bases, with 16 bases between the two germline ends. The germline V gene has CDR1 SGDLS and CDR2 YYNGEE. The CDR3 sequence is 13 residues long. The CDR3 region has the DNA TGTGCCTCAGCAAGAGGGGGGGACAATGAGCAGTTCTTC. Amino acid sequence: CASARGGDNEQFF.